Below are 22 T cell receptor beta chains sequenced from a single sample in a study of T cells expressing NK-cell markers. Each CDR3 protein gets one entry in TCRdb, which reprocessed the 5' RACE reads and gives no DNA. Its table lists about 170,000 distinct CDR3 sequences. Sequencing was performed on blood T cells: a sorted CD56 or NKG2C T cell subset, CD4+ or CD8+ T cells, or bulk PBMC T cells (not recorded which). These receptors were taken from a man aged 18-69 years in good health.

This chain links TRBV28 with TRBJ1-5. Germline V gives CDR1 MDHEN, CDR2 SYDVKM. This CDR3 has 13 residues. Here the CDR3 reads CASSLGVSQPQHF.

The rearrangement links TRBV15 to TRBJ2-1; there is no DNA to check the TCRdb D call of TRBD1. This CDR3 is 16 amino acids long. Germline values: CDR1 LNHNV, CDR2 YYDKDF (reference sequence). Here the CDR3 reads CATSLSRDTSYNEQFF.

The rearrangement joins TRBV6-1 to TRBJ2-3; TCRdb reports TRBD1, a call that lacks DNA to check it against. CDR1 and CDR2 from the germline V gene are MNHNS and SASEGT. The CDR3 covers 14 residues. The CDR3 sequence is CASGTGGSTDTQYF.

This rearrangement joins TRBV5-6 to TRBJ1-3; TCRdb's assignment of TRBD1 cannot be checked, as there is no DNA. This CDR3 spans 14 amino acids. Per germline, CDR1 SGHDT and CDR2 YYEEEE. Here the CDR3 reads CASSYSPAGNTIYF.

The chain has TRBV7-9 and TRBJ2-1. Germline assignment: CDR1 SEHNR and CDR2 FQNEAQ (reference sequence). The CDR3 extends over 16 amino acids. The CDR3 loop is CASSHRTITPDNEQFF.

The chain recombines TRBV7-2 with TRBJ2-3. The CDR3 is 14 residues long. From germline, CDR1 is SGHTA and CDR2 FQGNSA. The CDR3 is CASRGLLSADTQYF.

The gene calls are TRBV11-2 and TRBJ2-2; TCRdb's D call, TRBD1, is unchecked because there is no DNA. Germline CDR1 SGHAT, CDR2 FQNNGV. The CDR3 extends over 17 amino acids. CDR3 residues: CASSLSFRGGWTGELFF.

This rearrangement joins TRBV12-3 or TRBV12-4 to TRBJ1-5; the TCRdb call, TRBD1, lacks DNA for checking. The CDR3 has 16 amino acids. The CDR3 sequence: CASRTIQGGSYQPQHF.

The J gene is TRBJ2-7, the V gene TRBV9; TCRdb's D gene call, TRBD1, goes unchecked for lack of DNA. The CDR3 consists of 14 residues. The germline V gene encodes CDR1 SGDLS and CDR2 YYNGEE. The CDR3 loop reads CASSPGTGVNEQYF. Supplemented by reference TRBV9 and TRBJ2-7, the full variable domain reads DSGVTQTPKHLITATGQRVTLRCSPRSGDLSVYWYQQSLDQGLQFLIQYYNGEERAKGNILERFSAQQFPDLHSELNLSSLELGDSALYFCASSPGTGVNEQYFGPGTRLTVT.

V and J are TRBV6-1 and TRBJ2-1; TCRdb indicates TRBD2, and absent DNA this call remains unverified. CDR1 MNHNS and CDR2 SASEGT come from the germline V gene. This CDR3 is built from 14 residues. This chain's CDR3 is CASAGGPNNNEQFF.

The V and J genes are TRBV15 and TRBJ2-7. The CDR3 sequence is 14 residues long. The germline gives CDR1 LNHNV, CDR2 YYDKDF (reference sequence). The CDR3 loop is CATSRDGSTVRQYF.

CDR3 region: CASSLIISTPEQFF. The chain has TRBV11-2 and TRBJ2-1. Per germline, CDR1 SGHAT and CDR2 FQNNGV. The CDR3 is made up of 14 amino acids.

The rearrangement joins TRBV9 to TRBJ1-1; the D gene TCRdb calls, TRBD1, cannot be checked with no DNA. The CDR3 has 14 residues. The V gene's germline CDR1 is SGDLS and CDR2 YYNGEE. The CDR3 is CASSVGGADTEAFF.

This chain links TRBV2 with TRBJ2-1; there is no DNA to check the TCRdb D call of TRBD1. The CDR3 has 16 residues. Germline V CDR1 and CDR2: SNHLY, FYNNEI. The CDR3: CASSEATGELYNEQFF. Filled out from reference TRBV2 and TRBJ2-1, the complete variable domain reads EPEVTQTPSHQVTQMGQEVILRCVPISNHLYFYWYRQILGQKVEFLVSFYNNEISEKSEIFDDQFSVERPDGSNFTLKIRSTKLEDSAMYFCASSEATGELYNEQFFGPGTRLTVL.

This rearrangement joins TRBV5-1 to TRBJ1-2. Germline V gene data show CDR1 as SGHRS and CDR2 as YFSETQ. The length of the CDR3 is 12 residues. The CDR3 reads CASSLDDYGYTF.

CDR3 in amino acids: CASSQAHYGYTF. This rearrangement joins TRBV3-1 to TRBJ1-2. Germline V gene lookup returns CDR1 LGHDT and CDR2 YNNKEL (reference sequence). This CDR3 contains 12 residues.

The V and J genes are TRBV11-2 and TRBJ2-7. The germline V gene encodes CDR1 SGHAT and CDR2 FQNNGV. This CDR3 comprises 13 residues. The CDR3 reads CASSLEAVYEQYF. Full variable domain (rest looked up from reference TRBV11-2 and TRBJ2-7): EAGVAQSPRYKIIEKRQSVAFWCNPISGHATLYWYQQILGQGPKLLIQFQNNGVVDDSQLPKDRFSAERLKGVDSTLKIQPAKLEDSAVYLCASSLEAVYEQYFGPGTRLTVT.

The rearrangement joins TRBV19 to TRBJ2-1. Germline CDR1 LNHDA, CDR2 SQIVND (reference sequence). This CDR3 contains 16 residues. The CDR3 loop reads CASSIGVGSSYNEQFF.

The CDR3 is CASSTGERGGPGGELFF. V and J are TRBV19 and TRBJ2-2; TCRdb's D call of TRBD1 is untestable without DNA. This CDR3 comprises 17 residues. In germline, CDR1 is LNHDA, CDR2 SQIVND (reference sequence).

CDR3 amino acids: CASSLGVSVRSNTEAFF. The chain carries TRBV7-9 and TRBJ1-1. Per germline, CDR1 SEHNR and CDR2 FQNEAQ (reference sequence). This CDR3 is built from 17 residues.

The chain has TRBV2 and TRBJ2-3; TCRdb selects TRBD2, and the lack of DNA leaves this call unchecked. The CDR3 contains 15 residues. The germline CDR1 and CDR2 sequences are SNHLY and FYNNEI. The CDR3 sequence is CASTLLSGVTDTQYF.

The CDR3 is CAVGLAGGYEQYF. This sequence joins TRBV10-3 and TRBJ2-7; the TCRdb call, TRBD2, lacks DNA for checking. Germline V CDR1 and CDR2: ENHRY, SYGVKD. The CDR3 totals 13 residues.